The clone carrying this TCR beta chain has ten or more counts. Authors of the study amplified TCR beta CDR3 regions from RNA transcripts. Carried out on the TCR CDR3, a first-round RT-PCR used the HTBI primer set. MiXCR, applied by TCRdb to the multiplex PCR reads, yields one record per CDR3 protein. The top ten hold 29% of the sample, which has over 500,000 distinct CDR3 sequences, about 16% seen once. Deletions cut 0 bases from V and 6 bases from J, with 14 bases between. This CDR3 region has 16 residues. CDR1 is SNHLY and CDR2 is FYNNEI in the germline V gene. These data come from a study of T cells in Graves' hyperthyroidism and ophthalmopathy.

The rearrangement links TRBV2 to TRBJ1-4, with D perhaps matching TRBD1 (5 bases). This clonotype was sampled from a woman in her thirties with Graves' ophthalmopathy. The sequencing sample was made of blood. The CDR3, as DNA: TGTGCCAGCAGTGAAGCGGTACGAGGGACGGATGAAAAACTGTTTTTT. This translates into CASSEAVRGTDEKLFF.